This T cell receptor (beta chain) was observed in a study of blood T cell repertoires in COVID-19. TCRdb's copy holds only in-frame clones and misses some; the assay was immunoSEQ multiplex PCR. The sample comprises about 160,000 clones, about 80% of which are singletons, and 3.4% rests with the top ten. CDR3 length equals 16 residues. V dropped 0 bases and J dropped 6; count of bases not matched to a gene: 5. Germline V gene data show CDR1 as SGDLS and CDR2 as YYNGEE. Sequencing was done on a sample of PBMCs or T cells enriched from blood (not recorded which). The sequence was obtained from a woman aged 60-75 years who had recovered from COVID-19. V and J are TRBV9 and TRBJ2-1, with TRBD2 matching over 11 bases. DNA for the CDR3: TGTGCCAGCAGCGTAGCTAGCGGGGGGTTTATCAATGAGCAGTTCTTC. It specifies CASSVASGGFINEQFF.